Here is one T cell receptor (beta chain) with its context. The data derive from a study of blood T cell repertoires in COVID-19. Study information: The United States, Italy and Spain were the sources of the acute and convalescent COVID-19 samples.

Repertoires were generated with immunoSEQ multiplex PCR, while TCRdb's copy carries only in-frame clones and drops some. The sample records 130,000 or so clones, around 81% being singletons. The CDR3 extends over 12 amino acids. Trimming cost V 2 bases and J 11 bases, with 12 bases left between them. The specimen was peripheral blood. The gene calls are TRBV12-3 or TRBV12-4 and TRBJ1-1; D is uncertain. This TCR was sampled from an older woman with active or convalescent COVID-19. As DNA, the CDR3 is TGTGCCAGCAGTTTAAAGTCAGGAGGCGCTTTCTTT. Translated, it gives CASSLKSGGAFF.